This TCR beta chain was retrieved from a study of tumor and adjacent non-tumor tissue in lung cancer. The CDR3 is made up of 12 amino acids. The ends were cut back, 6 bases at V and 9 bases at J, with 15 bases in the middle. CDR1 and CDR2 from the germline V gene are SQVTM and ANQGSEA. RNA was extracted from bulk tissue without any cell sorting. A modified ARM-PCR protocol with three rounds of nested PCR amplified TCRbeta. Via MiXCR, TCRdb re-called the multiplex PCR reads, giving one row per CDR3 protein. Of under 150,000 distinct CDR3 sequences listed, around three fifths were seen once; the top ten hold 10% to 15%. As regards this clonotype: A read error may explain this, as a much larger clone is one base away. Because it lacks the conserved phenylalanine or tryptophan at the end, this CDR3 is likely a read error.

The receptor's source is a man aged 25-45 years with non-small cell lung cancer. The rearrangement links TRBV29-1 to TRBJ2-1; D perhaps matches TRBD1 (5 bases). Sequencing was done on a sample of lung tumor tissue. The CDR3 DNA follows: TGCAGCGTGGGGCCCCCCCCATCTGAGCAGTTCTCC. Translating gives CSVGPPPSEQFS.